The 32 T cell receptor beta chains in this list originate from one sample, sequenced in a study of blood T cell repertoires in COVID-19. Generated by immunoSEQ multiplex PCR, the TCRdb table keeps only in-frame clones and is missing some. Among fewer than 350,000 clones listed, around nine tenths were seen once. Source material: peripheral blood. These receptors were obtained from a woman in her 30s with COVID-19, enrolled during active disease.

V gene TRBV5-5 combines with J gene TRBJ1-6; 7 nucleotides match TRBD1. CDR1 SGHKS and CDR2 YYEKEE come from the germline V gene (reference sequence). Trimming at V came to 4 bases and at J to 6 bases, leaving 7 bases not matched to a gene. The CDR3 totals 15 residues. Here the CDR3 reads CASSPSRQGNSPLHF. The CDR3 nucleotides read TGTGCCAGCAGCCCCTCCCGACAGGGTAATTCACCCCTCCACTTT.

This clone was seen only once. The chain has TRBV29-1 and TRBJ2-1; 8 nucleotides align to TRBD1. CDR1 is SQVTM, CDR2 ANQGSEA, per germline. Trimming at V came to 4 bases and at J to 9 bases, leaving 5 bases not matched to a gene. The CDR3 is 12 amino acids. The CDR3 spells CSVAGQGGEQFF. The CDR3 bases are TGCAGCGTTGCCGGACAGGGCGGTGAGCAGTTCTTC.

This sequence joins TRBV2 and TRBJ1-4, with TRBD1 matching 11 bases. Germline V gene sequence: CDR1 SNHLY, CDR2 FYNNEI. J was trimmed by 8 bases and V by 5 bases; bases with no gene match: 7. This CDR3 comprises 15 residues. The CDR3 protein is CASSRGQGAREKLFF. The CDR3 DNA reads as TGTGCCAGCAGTCGTGGACAGGGGGCTCGGGAAAAACTGTTTTTT. Combining the CDR3 with reference TRBV2 and TRBJ1-4 gives the whole variable domain EPEVTQTPSHQVTQMGQEVILRCVPISNHLYFYWYRQILGQKVEFLVSFYNNEISEKSEIFDDQFSVERPDGSNFTLKIRSTKLEDSAMYFCASSRGQGAREKLFFGSGTQLSVL.

The chain recombines TRBV2 with TRBJ1-2; 9 nucleotides line up with TRBD1. The length of the CDR3 is 15 residues. Trimming took 10 bases from V and 1 from J; bases not matched to a gene: 10. Germline assignment: CDR1 SNHLY and CDR2 FYNNEI. For the CDR3, the DNA is TGTGCCAACCCCCAGGACAGGGGAGATAACTATGGCTACACCTTC. It codes for CANPQDRGDNYGYTF.

The V call is TRBV24-1, the J call TRBJ2-5; 12 positions agree with TRBD2. There are 16 residues in the CDR3. Trimming took 5 bases from V and 5 from J; bases not matched to a gene: 8. The V gene's germline CDR1 is KGHDR and CDR2 SFDVKD. This CDR3 is CATSGQTSGSRETQYF. DNA of the CDR3: TGTGCCACCAGTGGGCAGACTAGCGGGAGCAGGGAGACCCAGTACTTC.

The V and J genes are TRBV12-3 or TRBV12-4 and TRBJ2-7; no firm D call. Trimming removed 6 bases from V and 4 bases from J, with 7 bases in between. The CDR3 is 11 amino acids. The CDR3 region is CASSPEYEQYF. The CDR3, as DNA: TGTGCCAGCAGCCCGGAGTACGAGCAGTACTTC.

This chain's CDR3 is CASSGLSGRGRDTQYF. The DNA of the CDR3 is TGTGCCAGCAGCGGCCTGAGCGGGAGGGGGAGAGATACGCAGTATTTT. This chain joins TRBV6-2 or TRBV6-3 and TRBJ2-3; 10 bases are a match to TRBD2. CDR1 and CDR2 (germline): MNHEY, SVGEGT. Trimming at V came to 6 bases and at J to 5 bases, leaving 11 bases not matched to a gene. The CDR3 covers 16 residues.

The chain joins TRBV27 to TRBJ1-3; D not resolved. The length of the CDR3 is 13 residues. Germline loops: CDR1 MNHEY, CDR2 SMNVEV (reference sequence). With 0 bases removed from V and 10 bases from J, the gap between germline ends came to 10 bases. DNA for the CDR3: TGTGCCAGCAGTTTATCGTGGCCGGGGACCATATATTTT. Protein: CASSLSWPGTIYF.

The rearrangement joins TRBV6-7 to TRBJ2-4; the D gene is possibly TRBD1 (6 bases). TRBV6-7 is designated an ORF whose function remains uncertain. The CDR3 runs 17 residues. V lost 6 bases and J 0 bases, leaving 18 bases between the germline ends. The DNA of the CDR3 is TGTGCCAGCAGCCTGAGTAACAGGGACCTAGCCAAAAACATTCAGTACTTC. Translated: CASSLSNRDLAKNIQYF.

This clone was found once. The chain recombines TRBV5-4 with TRBJ2-7, with 9 bases identical to TRBD1. J gave up 6 bases and V 4 bases, and 11 bases lay outside the gene matches. The CDR3 sequence is 15 residues long. Germline V gives CDR1 SGHNT, CDR2 YYREEE (reference sequence). The CDR3 sequence: CASSIPGQGRFEQYF. In nucleotides, the CDR3 is TGTGCCAGCAGCATACCGGGACAGGGTAGGTTCGAGCAGTACTTC. The full variable domain, in which reference TRBV5-4 and TRBJ2-7 provide the parts outside the CDR3, is ETGVTQSPTHLIKTRGQQVTLRCSSQSGHNTVSWYQQALGQGPQFIFQYYREEENGRGNFPPRFSGLQFPNYSSELNVNALELDDSALYLCASSIPGQGRFEQYFGPGTRLTVT.

This chain's CDR3 is CATSSSGRRGTGELFF. CDR3 in DNA: TGTGCCACCAGCTCTAGCGGGAGGCGCGGCACCGGGGAGCTGTTTTTT. This rearrangement joins TRBV15 to TRBJ2-2; 11 bases fit TRBD2. The CDR3 has 16 amino acids. The ends lost 5 bases at V and 4 bases at J; junction bases unmatched: 6. CDR1 and CDR2 (germline): LNHNV, YYDKDF (reference sequence).

This chain uses TRBV19 with TRBJ2-4, with no clear D. V lost 2 bases and J 0 bases, leaving 11 bases between the germline ends. The CDR3 is 16 amino acids. Germline CDR1 LNHDA, CDR2 SQIVND (reference sequence). The CDR3 reads CASSIWQAGAKNIQYF. The CDR3 coding sequence is TGTGCCAGTAGTATATGGCAGGCCGGAGCCAAAAACATTCAGTACTTC.

This sequence joins TRBV7-3 and TRBJ2-5, with a possible D match to TRBD1 (7 bases). CDR1 and CDR2 (germline): SGHTA, FQGTGA. Trimming removed 2 bases from V and 5 bases from J, with 15 bases in between. The CDR3 has 15 amino acids. This chain's CDR3 is CASSLGGGLGETQYF. CDR3 DNA sequence: TGTGCCAGCAGCTTAGGAGGGGGCTTAGGGGAGACCCAGTACTTC.

V is TRBV2 and J is TRBJ2-1, with TRBD2 identical over 9 bases. The germline gives CDR1 SNHLY, CDR2 FYNNEI. CDR3 length equals 15 residues. The V gene end was trimmed by 2 bases and the J gene end by 9 bases; junction bases not matched to a gene: 8. CDR3 amino acids: CASSEFGGRAGEQFF. For the CDR3, the DNA is TGTGCCAGCAGTGAATTTGGCGGGAGGGCGGGTGAGCAGTTCTTC.

This chain links TRBV28 with TRBJ1-5, with TRBD1 matching 10 bases. Trimming at V came to 4 bases and at J to 7 bases, leaving 7 bases not matched to a gene. CDR3 length equals 15 residues. In germline, CDR1 is MDHEN, CDR2 SYDVKM. The CDR3 here is CASSSFWGQGQPQHF. The CDR3 coding sequence is TGTGCCAGCAGTTCCTTTTGGGGACAGGGGCAGCCCCAGCATTTT.

CDR3 region: CASSLGGRNQPQHF. CDR3 bases: TGTGCCAGTTCCCTGGGGGGACGGAATCAGCCCCAGCATTTT. V and J are TRBV19 and TRBJ1-5; a possible D gene is TRBD1 (5 bases). This CDR3 is 14 amino acids long. Germline loops: CDR1 LNHDA, CDR2 SQIVND (reference sequence). Trimming took off 8 bases at V and 4 bases at J, with 15 bases between the two ends.

This chain uses TRBV7-2 with TRBJ1-2, with D unclear. CDR3 size: 12 residues. V was pared by 0 bases and J by 8 bases, with 7 bases between. The germline V gene encodes CDR1 SGHTA and CDR2 FQGNSA. In DNA, the CDR3 is TGTGCCAGCAGCTTAGCGGCCCTGGGCTACACCTTC. This encodes CASSLAALGYTF.

The genes are TRBV12-3 or TRBV12-4 and TRBJ1-5; D gene unclear. CDR3 size: 13 residues. Trimming stripped 3 bases from V and 9 bases from J, with 12 bases between. CDR3 sequence: CASSLAGLGPQHF. The CDR3 DNA reads as TGTGCCAGCAGTTTGGCGGGCTTGGGGCCCCAGCATTTT.

This clone has a single count. CDR3 coding DNA: TGCGCCAGCAGCGACAGGGGTTACGAGCAGTACTTC. It is translated as CASSDRGYEQYF. This chain connects TRBV5-1 to TRBJ2-7; TRBD1 aligns across 8 bases. Germline CDR1 reads SGHRS; CDR2 reads YFSETQ. This CDR3 has 12 amino acids. V lost 4 bases to trimming and J lost 4 bases; unmatched junction nucleotides: 1.

This clone appeared a single time. The chain has TRBV6-1 and TRBJ1-4; TRBD1 is a possible D gene (5 bases). Germline loops: CDR1 MNHNS, CDR2 SASEGT. The V gene lost 3 bases and the J gene lost 8 bases, with 13 bases spanning the gap. The CDR3 totals 14 residues. The CDR3 is CASSDGGSREKLFF. The CDR3 region has the DNA TGTGCCAGCAGTGACGGGGGTTCTAGGGAAAAACTGTTTTTT.

The chain combines TRBV15 with TRBJ1-5; 7 bases agree with TRBD1. The CDR3 covers 15 residues. The J segment lost 4 bases and the V segment lost 2 bases, leaving 5 bases of the junction unmatched. Germline lookup yields CDR1 LNHNV and CDR2 YYDKDF (reference sequence). For the CDR3, the DNA is TGTGCCACCAGCAGATTTGACAGGGCAAATCAGCCCCAGCATTTT. Amino acid sequence: CATSRFDRANQPQHF. Supplemented by reference TRBV15 and TRBJ1-5, the full variable domain reads DAMVIQNPRYQVTQFGKPVTLSCSQTLNHNVMYWYQQKSSQAPKLLFHYYDKDFNNEADTPDNFQSRRPNTSFCFLDIRSPGLGDTAMYLCATSRFDRANQPQHFGDGTRLSIL.

This clone appeared a single time. V usage is TRBV4-1 and J usage is TRBJ2-7; TRBD1 matches 7 bases. With V trimmed by 4 bases and J by 6 bases, 9 bases remained unmatched. CDR1 is MGHRA, CDR2 YSYEKL, per germline. This CDR3 comprises 14 residues. The CDR3 loop is CASSPRQGNSEQYF. For the CDR3, the DNA is TGCGCCAGCAGCCCCCGACAGGGTAACAGCGAGCAGTACTTC.

The rearrangement links TRBV25-1 to TRBJ2-3; the D is unclear. Germline loops: CDR1 MGHDK, CDR2 SYGVNS. The CDR3 runs to 13 residues. Trimming pared 8 bases from V and 7 bases from J, leaving 16 bases between. The DNA for the CDR3 is TGTGCCAGCGAGTCCCCCTGGGCGAATACGCAGTATTTT. Translation: CASESPWANTQYF.

The chain carries TRBV5-6 and TRBJ2-7; D may be TRBD1 (6 bases). Trimming cost V 1 base and J 2 bases, with 10 bases left between them. The CDR3 runs 14 residues. The germline CDR1 and CDR2 sequences are SGHDT and YYEEEE. The CDR3 region is CASSLMAGAYEQYF. Written as DNA, the CDR3 is TGTGCCAGCAGCTTGATGGCAGGGGCCTACGAGCAGTACTTC.

The rearrangement joins TRBV19 to TRBJ2-5, with 11 bases aligning to TRBD1. The J segment lost 4 bases and the V segment lost 4 bases, leaving 5 bases of the junction unmatched. The CDR3 runs to 15 residues. The germline gives CDR1 LNHDA, CDR2 SQIVND (reference sequence). For the CDR3, the DNA is TGTGCCAGTAGTACCGGGACAGGGGGTTTAGAGACCCAGTACTTC. Encoded protein: CASSTGTGGLETQYF.

The J gene is TRBJ1-1, the V gene TRBV28; D ambiguous. Per germline, CDR1 MDHEN and CDR2 SYDVKM. V was cut by 6 bases and J by 1 base, with 6 bases left in between. The CDR3 covers 12 residues. CDR3 protein: CASRERNTEAFF. CDR3 nucleotides: TGTGCCAGCAGGGAGCGGAACACTGAAGCTTTCTTT.

The chain employs TRBV3-1 (or the pseudogene TRBV3-2) and TRBJ2-2, with 7 bases matching TRBD2. The CDR3 is 16 residues long. Germline CDR1 and CDR2: LGHDT and YNNKEL (reference sequence). The ends lost 2 bases at V and 6 bases at J; junction bases unmatched: 9. The CDR3, as DNA: TGTGCCAGCAGCCAATCGGGCGGGAGATCCCCCGGGGAGCTGTTTTTT. It specifies CASSQSGGRSPGELFF.

The table lists this clone with a count of one. The V and J genes are TRBV29-1 and TRBJ1-2, with 11 bases that match TRBD1. The CDR3 runs 15 residues. CDR1 and CDR2 (germline): SQVTM, ANQGSEA. V was pared by 3 bases and J by 1 base, with 4 bases of the junction left unmatched. CDR3 nucleotides: TGCAGCGTTGACGGGACAGGGGGACTTAACTATGGCTACACCTTC. It is translated as CSVDGTGGLNYGYTF.

This chain connects TRBV30 to TRBJ1-2; 8 bases align to TRBD1. The CDR3 contains 16 residues. With V trimmed by 0 bases and J by 0 bases, 6 bases remained unmatched. Germline assignment: CDR1 GTSNPN and CDR2 SVGIG (reference sequence). Here the CDR3 reads CAWSVPGRGPNYGYTF. In nucleotides, the CDR3 is TGTGCCTGGAGTGTACCCGGCAGGGGGCCTAACTATGGCTACACCTTC.

The V call is TRBV24-1, the J call TRBJ2-2; 7 bases match TRBD2. The CDR3 spans 17 residues. Germline CDR1 reads KGHDR; CDR2 reads SFDVKD. V lost 5 bases, J lost 3 bases, and 11 bases stayed unmatched. The CDR3 nucleotides read TGTGCCACCAGTGCCTGGGAGGGAGGGCCCGACACCGGGGAGCTGTTTTTT. Translating gives CATSAWEGGPDTGELFF.

V usage is TRBV11-2 and J usage is TRBJ2-1; 9 bases map to TRBD1. This CDR3 region has 16 residues. V shed 5 bases and J 7 bases; nucleotides not matched to a gene: 12. Germline values: CDR1 SGHAT, CDR2 FQNNGV. CDR3 region: CASSASGRTGVNEQFF. The CDR3 bases are TGTGCCAGCAGCGCCTCGGGGAGGACAGGGGTTAATGAGCAGTTCTTC. The whole variable domain, remainder taken from reference TRBV11-2 and TRBJ2-1, is EAGVAQSPRYKIIEKRQSVAFWCNPISGHATLYWYQQILGQGPKLLIQFQNNGVVDDSQLPKDRFSAERLKGVDSTLKIQPAKLEDSAVYLCASSASGRTGVNEQFFGPGTRLTVL.

This clone was found once. The sample holds other DNA sequences that translate to the same CDR3. The chain's CDR3 is CASSLPPGYEQYF. In DNA form, the CDR3 reads TGTGCCAGCAGCCTACCCCCGGGCTACGAGCAGTACTTC. The chain employs TRBV7-9 and TRBJ2-7; D remains ambiguous. V lost 5 bases and J lost 3, with 11 bases in between. The CDR3 contains 13 residues. From germline, CDR1 is SEHNR and CDR2 FQNEAQ (reference sequence).